This record covers a single T cell receptor beta chain. CD45RO-negative CD8 cells positively selected for CCR7 made up the naive population, which excluded terminally differentiated effector memory CD45RA+ cells. These data come from a study of shared clonotypes between healthy human individuals. V lost 6 bases and J lost 4; bases outside the gene matches: 3. CDR3 length: 13 residues. Germline V gene data show CDR1 as MNHEY and CDR2 as SVGAGI. Here immunoSEQ multiplex PCR was the method, and the copy in TCRdb shows in-frame clones only, minus some. Among millions of clones listed, 85% to 95% were seen once.

The chain joins TRBV6-5 to TRBJ2-7; 10 bases agree with TRBD1. Sequencing was performed on naive CD8+ T cells sorted from blood. This TCR derives from a man aged 18 to 30 in good health. As DNA, the CDR3 is TGTGCCAGCAGGGGACAGGGGATATACGAGCAGTACTTC. Protein: CASRGQGIYEQYF.